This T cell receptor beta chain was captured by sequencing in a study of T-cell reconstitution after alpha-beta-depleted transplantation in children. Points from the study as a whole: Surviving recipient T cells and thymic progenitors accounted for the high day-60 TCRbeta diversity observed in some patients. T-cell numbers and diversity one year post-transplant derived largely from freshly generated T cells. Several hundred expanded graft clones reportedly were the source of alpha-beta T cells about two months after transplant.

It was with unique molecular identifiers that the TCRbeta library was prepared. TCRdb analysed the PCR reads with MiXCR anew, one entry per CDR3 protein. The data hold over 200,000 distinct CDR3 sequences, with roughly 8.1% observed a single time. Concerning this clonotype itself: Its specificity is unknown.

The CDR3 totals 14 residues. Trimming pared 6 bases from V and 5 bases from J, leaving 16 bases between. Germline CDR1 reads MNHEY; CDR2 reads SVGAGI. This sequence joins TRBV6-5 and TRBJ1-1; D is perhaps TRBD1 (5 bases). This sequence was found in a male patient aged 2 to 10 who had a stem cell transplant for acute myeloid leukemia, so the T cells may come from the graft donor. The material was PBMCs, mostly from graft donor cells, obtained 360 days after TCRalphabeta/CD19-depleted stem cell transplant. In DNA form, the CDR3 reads TGTGCCAGCAGCCCGGGACGGGGAGGGACTGAAGCTTTCTTT. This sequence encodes CASSPGRGGTEAFF.